These 6 T cell receptor beta chains share one sample of origin, sequenced in a study of T-cell reconstitution after alpha-beta-depleted transplantation in children (dated by TCRdb to 2016 to 2017). Library creation used PCR. Data came from an Illumina HiSeq 2500. TCR library preparation used molecular barcoding, with unique molecular identifiers applied to normalize quantification of the TCRbeta repertoire. Starting from the raw public reads, TCRdb applied fastp trimming at Q25, assembled clones with MiXCR and retained in-frame beta chains. Here each entry gathers all rows of one CDR3 protein and keeps the most common genes and DNA. Here the sample has around 270,000 distinct CDR3 sequences; 10% occur a single time. The top ten constitute less than 9% of the sample. Explained via the paper, the treatment or condition label denotes: allogeneic hematopoietic cell transplantation with graft depleted of TCRalphabeta T cells and CD19 B cells.

Material: PBMCs, obtained before TCRalphabeta/CD19-depleted stem cell transplant. The receptors here all came from a boy younger than two with acute myeloid leukemia, due to receive a stem cell transplant.

V is TRBV7-3 and J is TRBJ1-1; no reliable D call. V was cut by 1 base and J by 1 base, with 4 bases left in between. The CDR3 is 13 amino acids. CDR1 SGHTA and CDR2 FQGTGA come from the germline V gene. The CDR3 bases are TGTGCCAGCAGCTTAAATAAGAACACTGAAGCTTTCTTT. Protein: CASSLNKNTEAFF.

This clonotype occurred many times. The chain is built from TRBV9 and TRBJ2-2; 11 bases align to TRBD2. J lost 9 bases, V lost 0 bases, and 4 bases had no gene match. Germline CDR1 and CDR2: SGDLS and YYNGEE. The CDR3 sequence is 15 residues long. CDR3 residues: CASSVGLAGGWELFF. CDR3 nucleotides: TGTGCCAGCAGCGTAGGGCTAGCGGGAGGTTGGGAGCTGTTTTTT. The whole variable domain, remainder taken from reference TRBV9 and TRBJ2-2, is DSGVTQTPKHLITATGQRVTLRCSPRSGDLSVYWYQQSLDQGLQFLIQYYNGEERAKGNILERFSAQQFPDLHSELNLSSLELGDSALYFCASSVGLAGGWELFFGEGSRLTVL.

This clonotype was seen at least ten times. J is TRBJ1-1 and V is TRBV12-3 or TRBV12-4, with D hard to call. CDR3 length: 11 residues. V was cut by 6 bases and J by 1 base, with 3 bases left in between. CDR3 residues: CASRQNTEAFF. The CDR3 region has the DNA TGTGCCAGCAGACAGAACACTGAAGCTTTCTTT.

At least ten counts were recorded for this clonotype. The chain employs TRBV7-9 and TRBJ2-1; 7 nucleotides align to TRBD2. The length of the CDR3 is 15 residues. CDR1 is SEHNR and CDR2 is FQNEAQ in the germline V gene (reference sequence). J gave up 3 bases and V 2 bases, and 4 bases lay outside the gene matches. CDR3 nucleotide sequence: TGTGCCAGCAGCTTACTTGGGACTATCTACAATGAGCAGTTCTTC. This translates into CASSLLGTIYNEQFF.

This clonotype was observed many times. V gene TRBV28 combines with J gene TRBJ2-7; TRBD1 aligns across 8 bases. Unmatched junction bases numbered 5, after V lost 4 bases and J lost 3 bases. CDR1 is MDHEN, CDR2 SYDVKM, per germline. The CDR3 totals 14 residues. CDR3 loop: CASSSQGAFYEQYF. The DNA of the CDR3 is TGTGCCAGCAGTTCGCAGGGGGCCTTCTACGAGCAGTACTTC. The full variable domain, completed using reference TRBV28 and TRBJ2-7, is DVKVTQSSRYLVKRTGEKVFLECVQDMDHENMFWYRQDPGLGLRLIYFSYDVKMKEKGDIPEGYSVSREKKERFSLILESASTNQTSMYLCASSSQGAFYEQYFGPGTRLTVT.

This clonotype was seen repeatedly, ten times or more. The V gene is TRBV24-1, the J gene TRBJ1-1, with 7 positions matching TRBD1. In germline, CDR1 is KGHDR, CDR2 SFDVKD. This CDR3 contains 15 residues. Germline trimming cut 6 bases from V and 0 bases from J; bases unmatched to any gene: 6. The chain's CDR3 is CATSKKGQLNTEAFF. The CDR3 DNA is TGTGCCACCAGTAAGAAGGGACAGCTGAACACTGAAGCTTTCTTT.